This TCR beta chain was recovered during a study of cytomegalovirus exposure and HLA in healthy donors. Study summary: Clustering assigned approximately 78% of the roughly 420 genotyped donors to the Caucasian-associated ancestry cluster. The study's findings and limits: Most TCR sequences were rare, but some public TCRs occurred in many donors. A highly shared variant cluster was judged a likely technical artifact.

Trimming removed 4 bases at V and 3 bases at J, with 9 bases between. CDR1 and CDR2 from the germline V gene are MGHRA and YSYEKL. CDR3 length equals 13 residues. In its sample, this clone was seen a few times. Its antigen is currently unknown. Vbeta (60) and Jbeta (13) primers were used in the PCR. Profiling relied on immunoSEQ multiplex PCR, and the TCRdb table lists in-frame clones only, not all of them. There are around 300,000 clones in the sample; about 90% occur only once, and 2% to 3% lies in the top ten. The J gene is TRBJ1-1, the V gene TRBV4-1; D is uncertain. The sequence derives from a woman aged 18-29 years in good health and CMV-seronegative. Sample: PBMCs. The CDR3 DNA is TGCGCCAGCAGCCCCTATTTGTACACTGAAGCTTTCTTT. It yields the protein CASSPYLYTEAFF.